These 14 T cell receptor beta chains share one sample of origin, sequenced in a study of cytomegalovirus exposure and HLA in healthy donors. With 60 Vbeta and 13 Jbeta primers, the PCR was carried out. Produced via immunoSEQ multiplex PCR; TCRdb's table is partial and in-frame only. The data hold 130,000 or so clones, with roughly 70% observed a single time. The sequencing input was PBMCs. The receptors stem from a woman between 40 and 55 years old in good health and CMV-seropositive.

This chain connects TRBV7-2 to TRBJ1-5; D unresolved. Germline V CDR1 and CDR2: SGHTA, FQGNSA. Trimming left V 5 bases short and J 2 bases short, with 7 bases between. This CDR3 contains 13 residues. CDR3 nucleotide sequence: TGTGCCAGCAGCGTTGGGCGCAATCAGCCCCAGCATTTT. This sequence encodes CASSVGRNQPQHF.

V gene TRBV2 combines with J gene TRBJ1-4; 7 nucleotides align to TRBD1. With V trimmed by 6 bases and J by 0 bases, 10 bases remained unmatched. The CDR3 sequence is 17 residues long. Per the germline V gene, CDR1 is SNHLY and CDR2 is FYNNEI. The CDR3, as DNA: TGTGCCAGCAGGCAAAGCATCGGGACAGCAACTAATGAAAAACTGTTTTTT. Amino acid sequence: CASRQSIGTATNEKLFF.

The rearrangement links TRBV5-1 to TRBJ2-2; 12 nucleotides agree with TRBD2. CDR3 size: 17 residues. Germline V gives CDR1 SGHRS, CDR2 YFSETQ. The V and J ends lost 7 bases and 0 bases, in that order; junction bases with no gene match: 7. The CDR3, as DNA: TGCGCCAGCCTTCCTGGACTAGCGGGGACGAACACCGGGGAGCTGTTTTTT. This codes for CASLPGLAGTNTGELFF.

In DNA, the CDR3 is TGTGCCAGTAGTAAAAGAGCGGGAGGTATATCCTACAATGAGCAGTTCTTC. It encodes CASSKRAGGISYNEQFF. The rearrangement uses TRBV19 and TRBJ2-1, with 9 bases that match TRBD2. Germline V CDR1 and CDR2: LNHDA, SQIVND (reference sequence). The V gene end was trimmed by 4 bases and the J gene end by 1 base; junction bases not matched to a gene: 8. The CDR3 is 17 residues long.

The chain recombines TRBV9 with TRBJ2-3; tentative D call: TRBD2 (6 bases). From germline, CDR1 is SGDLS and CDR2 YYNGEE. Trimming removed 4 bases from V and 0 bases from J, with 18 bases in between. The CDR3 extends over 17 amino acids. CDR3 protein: CASSPRPGLSSTDTQYF. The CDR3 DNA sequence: TGTGCCAGCAGCCCGCGACCGGGACTCTCTAGCACAGATACGCAGTATTTT.

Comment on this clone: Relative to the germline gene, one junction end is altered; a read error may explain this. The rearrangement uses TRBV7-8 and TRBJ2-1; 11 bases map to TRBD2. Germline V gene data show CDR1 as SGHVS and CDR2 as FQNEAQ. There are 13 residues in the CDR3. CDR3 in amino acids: CASSLGLAGTLLF. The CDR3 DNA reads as TGTGCCAGCAGCTTAGGACTAGCGGGGACCTTGCTCTTC.

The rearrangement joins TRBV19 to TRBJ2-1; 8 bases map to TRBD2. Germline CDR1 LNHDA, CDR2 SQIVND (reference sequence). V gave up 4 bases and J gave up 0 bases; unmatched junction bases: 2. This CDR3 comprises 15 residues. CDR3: CASSTTSGSYNEQFF. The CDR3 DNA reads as TGTGCCAGTAGTACTACTAGCGGCTCCTACAATGAGCAGTTCTTC.

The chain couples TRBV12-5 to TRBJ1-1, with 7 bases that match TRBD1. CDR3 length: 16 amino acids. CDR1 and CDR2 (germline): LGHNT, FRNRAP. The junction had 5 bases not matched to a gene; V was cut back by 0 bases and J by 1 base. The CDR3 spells CASGLVLTGQNTEAFF. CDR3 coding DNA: TGTGCTAGTGGTTTGGTTTTGACAGGGCAGAACACTGAAGCTTTCTTT. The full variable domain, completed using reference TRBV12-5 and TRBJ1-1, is DARVTQTPRHKVTEMGQEVTMRCQPILGHNTVFWYRQTMMQGLELLAYFRNRAPLDDSGMPKDRFSAEMPDATLATLKIQPSEPRDSAVYFCASGLVLTGQNTEAFFGQGTRLTVV.

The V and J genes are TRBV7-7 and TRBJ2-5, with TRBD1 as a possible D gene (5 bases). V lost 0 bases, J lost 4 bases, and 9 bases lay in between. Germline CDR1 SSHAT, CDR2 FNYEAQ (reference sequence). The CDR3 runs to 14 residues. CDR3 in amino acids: CASSLAGPGETQYF. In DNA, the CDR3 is TGTGCCAGCAGCTTAGCGGGGCCGGGAGAGACCCAGTACTTC.

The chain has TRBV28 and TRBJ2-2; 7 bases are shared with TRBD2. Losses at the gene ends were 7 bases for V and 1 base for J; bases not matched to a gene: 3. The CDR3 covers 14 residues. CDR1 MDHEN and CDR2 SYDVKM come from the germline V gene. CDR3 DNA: TGTGCCAGCACTAGCGGTGGGAACACCGGGGAGCTGTTTTTT. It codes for CASTSGGNTGELFF.

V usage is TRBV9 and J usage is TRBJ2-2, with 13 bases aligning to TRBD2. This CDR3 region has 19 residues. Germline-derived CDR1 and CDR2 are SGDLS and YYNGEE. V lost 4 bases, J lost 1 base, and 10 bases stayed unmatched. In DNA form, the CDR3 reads TGTGCCAGCAGCTATCGGACTAGCGGGAGTTCGAGGAACACCGGGGAGCTGTTTTTT. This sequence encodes CASSYRTSGSSRNTGELFF.

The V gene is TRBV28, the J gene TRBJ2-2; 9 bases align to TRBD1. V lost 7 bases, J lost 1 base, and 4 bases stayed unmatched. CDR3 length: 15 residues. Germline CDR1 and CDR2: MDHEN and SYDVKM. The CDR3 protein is CASTDRGRNTGELFF. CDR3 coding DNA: TGTGCCAGCACCGACAGGGGGAGGAACACCGGGGAGCTGTTTTTT.

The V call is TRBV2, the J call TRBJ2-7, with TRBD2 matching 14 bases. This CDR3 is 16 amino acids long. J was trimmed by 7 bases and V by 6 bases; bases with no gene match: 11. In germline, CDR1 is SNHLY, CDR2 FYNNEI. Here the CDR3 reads CASRRTSGGSVREQYF. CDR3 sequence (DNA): TGTGCCAGCAGACGGACTAGCGGGGGGTCCGTTAGGGAGCAGTACTTC.

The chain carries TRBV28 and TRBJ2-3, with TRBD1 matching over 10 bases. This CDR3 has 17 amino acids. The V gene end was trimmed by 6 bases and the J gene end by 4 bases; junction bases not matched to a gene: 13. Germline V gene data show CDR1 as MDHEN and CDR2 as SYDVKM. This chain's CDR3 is CASRSTPGQGLSDTQYF. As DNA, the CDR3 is TGTGCCAGCAGATCAACCCCGGGACAGGGGTTATCAGATACGCAGTATTTT.